Listed below are T cell receptor beta chains from one sample, sequenced in a study of cytomegalovirus exposure and HLA in healthy donors. TCRdb's copy holds only in-frame clones and misses some; the assay was immunoSEQ multiplex PCR. The data contain roughly 170,000 clones, under 85% of them singletons. Sample: PBMCs. The receptors shown here come from a man aged 50 or older in good health and CMV-seronegative. Each CDR3 is given without its conserved first and last residue.

j_gene: TRBJ2-7; v_gene: TRBV28; CDR3aa: ASIMGAGAGDSYEQY
j_gene: TRBJ1-4; v_gene: TRBV5-1; CDR3aa: ASSLGQPNEKLF
j_gene: NA; v_gene: TRBV6-6; CDR3aa: ASSYYGQGSHEQY
j_gene: TRBJ1-2; v_gene: TRBV2; CDR3aa: ASSAGQGRLYGYT
j_gene: TRBJ1-1; v_gene: TRBV2; CDR3aa: ASRHRGAVTEAF
j_gene: TRBJ1-1; v_gene: TRBV11-1; CDR3aa: ASSPSKTGYTEAF
j_gene: TRBJ1-1; v_gene: TRBV2; CDR3aa: ASTPRGLRTEAF
j_gene: TRBJ2-7; v_gene: TRBV29-1; CDR3aa: SGASSSAPYEQY
j_gene: TRBJ2-5; v_gene: TRBV4-3; CDR3aa: ASSHADRENSRTQY
j_gene: TRBJ1-6; v_gene: TRBV4-2; CDR3aa: ASSLRGQDNSPLH
j_gene: TRBJ2-3; v_gene: TRBV2; CDR3aa: ASSEVRRGTDTQY
j_gene: TRBJ2-3; v_gene: TRBV4-3; CDR3aa: ASSPFAGSVRDTQY
j_gene: TRBJ1-2; v_gene: TRBV18; CDR3aa: ASSPPTGGGVYGYT
j_gene: TRBJ2-7; v_gene: TRBV5-1; CDR3aa: ASSLAGLAASEQY
j_gene: TRBJ1-4; v_gene: TRBV11-1; CDR3aa: ASSLRQRGEKLF
j_gene: TRBJ2-4; v_gene: TRBV29-1; CDR3aa: SVRLAGRGAKNIQY
j_gene: TRBJ1-5; v_gene: TRBV5-1; CDR3aa: ASSLGQGSTLQH
j_gene: TRBJ2-3; v_gene: TRBV27; CDR3aa: ASSLQVPSDTQY
j_gene: TRBJ2-3; v_gene: TRBV2; CDR3aa: ASSAGQFTDTQY
j_gene: TRBJ1-4; v_gene: TRBV21-1; CDR3aa: ASSKENHSNSKKLF
j_gene: TRBJ2-7; v_gene: TRBV19; CDR3aa: ASSSTGGGASSYEQY
j_gene: TRBJ1-1; v_gene: TRBV7-9; CDR3aa: SSSQDRGRSGAF
j_gene: TRBJ2-7; v_gene: TRBV7-7; CDR3aa: ASSPITGVSEQY
j_gene: TRBJ2-7; v_gene: TRBV7-2; CDR3aa: ASSFDLRGFPGYEQY
j_gene: TRBJ2-6; v_gene: TRBV7-2; CDR3aa: ASSLGGPGFGGANVLT
j_gene: TRBJ2-4; v_gene: TRBV6-1; CDR3aa: ASSDTGEAKNIQY
j_gene: TRBJ2-6; v_gene: TRBV4-2; CDR3aa: ASSQGRASAGANVLT
j_gene: TRBJ2-1; v_gene: TRBV10-1; CDR3aa: ASSGTPQTPYNEQF
j_gene: TRBJ2-7; v_gene: TRBV5-1; CDR3aa: ASSLNGREYEQY
j_gene: TRBJ2-7; v_gene: TRBV5-1; CDR3aa: ASSLDRADEQY
j_gene: TRBJ2-4; v_gene: TRBV28; CDR3aa: ASSPGLAGIQY
j_gene: TRBJ2-5; v_gene: TRBV5-4; CDR3aa: ASSLVDPGYQETQY
j_gene: TRBJ1-6; v_gene: TRBV7-2; CDR3aa: AIGQGSLDVGSPLH
j_gene: TRBJ1-1; v_gene: TRBV2; CDR3aa: ASSAHTEAF
j_gene: TRBJ2-2; v_gene: TRBV30; CDR3aa: AWIGVTGELF
j_gene: TRBJ2-3; v_gene: TRBV5-1; CDR3aa: ASSLTGGDTQY
j_gene: NA; v_gene: TRBV28; CDR3aa: ASRFPTGGEQY
j_gene: TRBJ2-7; v_gene: TRBV5-5; CDR3aa: ASSLSLLDRVYEQY
j_gene: TRBJ2-7; v_gene: TRBV7-2; CDR3aa: ASSFSQVSYEQY
j_gene: TRBJ1-2; v_gene: TRBV28; CDR3aa: ASSPSMGRGYGYT
j_gene: TRBJ2-7; v_gene: TRBV7-2; CDR3aa: ASSTTLTTRID
j_gene: TRBJ2-1; v_gene: TRBV7-3; CDR3aa: ASSSRLAGVDEQF
j_gene: TRBJ1-5; v_gene: TRBV15; CDR3aa: ATNQAGTANQPQH
j_gene: TRBJ1-2; v_gene: TRBV6-6; CDR3aa: ASNDGQYGYT
j_gene: TRBJ1-2; v_gene: TRBV28; CDR3aa: ASSLTLNYGYT
j_gene: TRBJ2-7; v_gene: TRBV7-2; CDR3aa: ASSRFPTSEQY
j_gene: TRBJ2-7; v_gene: TRBV6-5; CDR3aa: ASSYSRTGTYEQY
j_gene: TRBJ1-5; v_gene: TRBV7-2; CDR3aa: ASSVTGFQPQH
j_gene: TRBJ1-6; v_gene: TRBV9; CDR3aa: ASSPRQGASYNSPLH
j_gene: TRBJ1-4; v_gene: TRBV10-3; CDR3aa: AISEAGDNEKLF
j_gene: TRBJ2-2; v_gene: TRBV19; CDR3aa: ASKNRQGNTGELF
j_gene: TRBJ1-1; v_gene: TRBV11-2; CDR3aa: ASSSQGVGYTEAF
j_gene: TRBJ1-2; v_gene: TRBV7-2; CDR3aa: ASSLWRGNSYT
j_gene: TRBJ1-2; v_gene: TRBV27; CDR3aa: ASREGQAYGYT
j_gene: TRBJ1-5; v_gene: TRBV5-5; CDR3aa: ASSPTTGIINQPQH